The present T cell receptor beta chain was sequenced within a study of Ad26.COV2.S vaccination and SARS-CoV-2 variants. Germline V gene data show CDR1 as SGHAT and CDR2 as FQNNGV. This CDR3 contains 15 residues. V lost 0 bases, J lost 1 base, and 9 bases lay in between. Notes on this clone: Its antigen is as yet unknown.

Some clones are missing from TCRdb's copy, which holds only in-frame ones; the method was immunoSEQ multiplex PCR. The sample consists of 85,000 to 95,000 clones, roughly 84% of them appearing once. Study-wide findings and caveats: Analyses of TCR breadth and depth may have underestimated total T cell responses. Non-spike TCR breadth was similar in vaccine and placebo recipients. Reportedly, spike-specific CD8+ and CD4+ T cell responses achieved substantial breadth once vaccination had taken place. Recipients given vaccine exceeded placebo recipients in spike-specific TCR breadth.

The receptor comes from a human donor who had recovered from COVID-19. The rearrangement joins TRBV11-2 to TRBJ1-1; D not resolved. The sample here was peripheral blood, taken after recovery from COVID-19. Here the CDR3 DNA reads TGTGCCAGCAGCTTAGATTCGGGCCCGAACACTGAAGCTTTCTTT. Residues: CASSLDSGPNTEAFF. Full variable domain (remainder filled in from reference TRBV11-2 and TRBJ1-1): EAGVAQSPRYKIIEKRQSVAFWCNPISGHATLYWYQQILGQGPKLLIQFQNNGVVDDSQLPKDRFSAERLKGVDSTLKIQPAKLEDSAVYLCASSLDSGPNTEAFFGQGTRLTVV.